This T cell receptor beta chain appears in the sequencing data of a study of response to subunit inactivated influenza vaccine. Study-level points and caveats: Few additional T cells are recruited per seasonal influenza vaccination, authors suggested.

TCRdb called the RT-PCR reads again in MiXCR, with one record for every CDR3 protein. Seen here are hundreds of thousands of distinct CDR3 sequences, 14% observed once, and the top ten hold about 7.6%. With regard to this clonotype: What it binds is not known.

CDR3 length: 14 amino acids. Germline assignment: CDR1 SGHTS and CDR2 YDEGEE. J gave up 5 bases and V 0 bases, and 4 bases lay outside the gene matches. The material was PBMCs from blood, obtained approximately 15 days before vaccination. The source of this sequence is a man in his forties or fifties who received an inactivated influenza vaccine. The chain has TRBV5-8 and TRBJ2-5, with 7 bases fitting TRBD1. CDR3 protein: CASSLVQGMETQYF. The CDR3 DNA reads TGTGCCAGCAGCTTGGTACAGGGGATGGAGACCCAGTACTTC.